The T cell receptor beta chain under discussion was sequenced for a study of vaccination and CD4 T cells after COVID-19. Looking at the study overall: Overlapping SARS-CoV-2, HCoV-NL63, HCoV-OC43 and HCoV-229E spike peptides were used to stimulate cells. The study's findings and limits: Spike mono-reactivity was shown by 304 of 307 vaccine-specific clones in convalescent patients.

Regarding treatment: roughly 11-day PBMC culture with coronavirus spike peptide pools or control peptides (ViraFEST assay). With the Oncomine TCR Beta short-read assay, DNA from cultured CD4+ T cells was sequenced. TCRdb reprocessed the PCR reads via MiXCR and lists one record per CDR3 protein. In the table there are roughly 15,000 distinct CDR3 sequences, under 55% of which are singletons. After removal of 4 bases from V and 5 bases from J, the junction contained 7 bases not matched to a gene. Germline V gene data show CDR1 as SGHNT and CDR2 as YENEEA. The CDR3 loop spans 15 amino acids. With regard to this clonotype: What it binds is not known.

This rearrangement joins TRBV11-3 to TRBJ1-4; 7 bases are a match to TRBD1. The material sequenced was CD4+ T cells from blood, cultured in vitro. The clonotype was recovered from a human donor who had recovered from COVID-19. CDR3 in amino acids: CASSSPGTENEKLFF. CDR3 DNA sequence: TGTGCCAGCAGCTCGCCCGGGACAGAAAATGAAAAACTGTTTTTT.